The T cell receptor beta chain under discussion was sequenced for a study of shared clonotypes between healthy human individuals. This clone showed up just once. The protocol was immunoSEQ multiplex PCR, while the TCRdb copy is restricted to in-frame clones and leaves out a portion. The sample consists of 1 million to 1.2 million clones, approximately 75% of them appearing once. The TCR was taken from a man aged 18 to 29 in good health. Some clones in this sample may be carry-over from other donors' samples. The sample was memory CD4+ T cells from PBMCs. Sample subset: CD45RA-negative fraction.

DNA of the CDR3: TGCAGCGTTGGGATCTCTGGAAACACCATATATTTT. The encoded protein is CSVGISGNTIYF. The chain recombines TRBV29-1 with TRBJ1-3; D not resolved. CDR3 length: 12 residues. V dropped 4 bases and J dropped 0 bases, with 4 bases sitting between them. CDR1 SQVTM and CDR2 ANQGSEA come from the germline V gene.